The clone carrying this T cell receptor beta chain has just a few counts. Its antigen is undetermined. Only one heparinised blood draw was taken per donor, and its volume averaged about 120 mL. Staining for CD45RO/CCR7/CD25/CD127/CD95/CD27 allowed sorting of CD4+ naive, central memory, regulatory and stem cell-like memory cells. Purity exceeded 98% in all sorted populations. V lost 4 bases and J lost 6; bases outside the gene matches: 3. The CDR3 extends over 14 amino acids. Germline CDR1 ENHRY, CDR2 SYGVKD. The sample belongs to a study of beta chain features in type 1 diabetes. Study-wide points: The naive, central memory and Treg TCRB repertoires looked more alike in patients than they did in healthy donors.

Expressed TCRB transcripts were sequenced after all isolated RNA was converted to cDNA. Generated by immunoSEQ multiplex PCR, the TCRdb table keeps only in-frame clones and is missing some. The data contain about 230,000 clones, over 9.5% of them singletons. The receptor's source is a woman aged 18-30 years in good health. Sample: naive CD4+ T cells from blood. The chain employs TRBV10-3 and TRBJ2-2; 9 nucleotides align to TRBD1. CDR3 amino acids: CAISATGGPGELFF. CDR3 DNA sequence: TGTGCCATCAGTGCTACAGGGGGCCCCGGGGAGCTGTTTTTT.